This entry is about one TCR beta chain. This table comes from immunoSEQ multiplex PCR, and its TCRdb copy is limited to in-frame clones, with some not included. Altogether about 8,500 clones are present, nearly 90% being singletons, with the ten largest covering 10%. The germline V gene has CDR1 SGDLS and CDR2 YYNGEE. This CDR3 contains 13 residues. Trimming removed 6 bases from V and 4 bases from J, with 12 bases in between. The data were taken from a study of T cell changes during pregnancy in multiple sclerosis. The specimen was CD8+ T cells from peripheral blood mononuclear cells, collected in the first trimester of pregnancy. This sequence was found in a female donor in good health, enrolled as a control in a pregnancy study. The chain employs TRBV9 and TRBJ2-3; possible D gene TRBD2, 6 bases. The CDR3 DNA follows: TGTGCCAGCACCCGGGACTTCTCAGATACGCAGTATTTT. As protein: CASTRDFSDTQYF.